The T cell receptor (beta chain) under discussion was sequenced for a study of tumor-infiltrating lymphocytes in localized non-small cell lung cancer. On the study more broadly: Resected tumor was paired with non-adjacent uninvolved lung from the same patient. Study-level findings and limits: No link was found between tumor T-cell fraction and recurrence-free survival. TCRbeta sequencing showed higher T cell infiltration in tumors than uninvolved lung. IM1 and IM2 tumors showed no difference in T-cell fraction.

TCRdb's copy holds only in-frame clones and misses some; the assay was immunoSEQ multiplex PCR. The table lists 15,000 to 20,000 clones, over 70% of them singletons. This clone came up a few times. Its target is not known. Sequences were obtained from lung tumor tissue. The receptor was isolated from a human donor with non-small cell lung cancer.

Written as DNA, the CDR3 is TGTGCCTGGAATTGGGGATCGGATTCACCCCTCCACTTT. This sequence encodes CAWNWGSDSPLHF. This chain connects TRBV30 to TRBJ1-6; D uncertain. Germline V gene data show CDR1 as GTSNPN and CDR2 as SVGIG (reference sequence). The CDR3 covers 13 residues. With 4 bases removed from V and 8 bases from J, the gap between germline ends came to 12 bases.